Listed below are T cell receptor beta chains from one sample, sequenced in a study of spatial heterogeneity in lung cancer. TCRdb recomputed calls from the 5' RACE reads with MiXCR, one row per CDR3 protein. The table lists tens of thousands of distinct CDR3 sequences, 15% to 20% of them singletons, with 5.5% to 7% in the top ten. The sequencing here drew on PBMCs, taken at surgery. These receptor sequences come from a male donor with early-stage non-small cell lung cancer. Both conserved end residues are part of each CDR3. The D gene is left open where the match is weak. Only some rows state a clone size, as once, few, many or a class for expanded clones.

J: TRBJ1-4; size: .; V: TRBV10-3; D: .; length: 12; DNA: TGTGCCACCAAGGGCCCTAATGAAAAACTGTTTTTT; CDR3: CATKGPNEKLFF
J: TRBJ1-5; size: few; V: TRBV10-3; D: .; length: 17; DNA: TGTGCCATCAGTGAAAACCCCCCTGGGGAGCGCGTTCAGCCCCAGCATTTT; CDR3: CAISENPPGERVQPQHF
J: TRBJ1-1; size: many; V: TRBV6-2/TRBV6-3; D: .; length: 13; DNA: TGTGCCAGCACGCTCGGAGTTGACACTGAAGCTTTCTTT; CDR3: CASTLGVDTEAFF
J: TRBJ2-7; size: .; V: TRBV29-1; D: TRBD2; length: 13; DNA: TGCAGCGTTGGACCTAGCGGGAGCTCCGAGCAGTACTTC; CDR3: CSVGPSGSSEQYF
J: TRBJ1-3; size: many; V: TRBV7-2; D: .; length: 12; DNA: TGTGCCAGCACCTCAGCTGGAAACACCATATATTTT; CDR3: CASTSAGNTIYF
J: TRBJ1-3; size: few; V: TRBV3-1; D: .; length: 13; DNA: TGTGCCAGCAGCTTACGGACTGGAAACACCATATATTTT; CDR3: CASSLRTGNTIYF
J: TRBJ1-2; size: few; V: TRBV24-1; D: .; length: 12; DNA: TGTGCCACCAGTGATTCCTTCGAAAGCTACACCTTC; CDR3: CATSDSFESYTF
J: TRBJ2-5; size: once; V: TRBV5-4; D: .; length: 15; DNA: TGTGCCAGCAGCTTGGTAGGCGGGGAGGCAGAGACCCAGTACTTC; CDR3: CASSLVGGEAETQYF
J: TRBJ2-7; size: few; V: TRBV2; D: .; length: 11; DNA: TGTGCCAGCAGTACGGGCTACGAGCAGTACTTC; CDR3: CASSTGYEQYF
J: TRBJ2-3; size: many; V: TRBV27; D: TRBD1; length: 15; DNA: TGTGCCAGCAGTTCTCCGGGACAGGGTCACGGTACGCAGTATTTT; CDR3: CASSSPGQGHGTQYF
J: TRBJ2-1; size: few; V: TRBV30; D: TRBD2; length: 13; DNA: TGTGCCTCCTCCGGACTAGCGCAGGGAGGGCAGTTCTTC; CDR3: CASSGLAQGGQFF
J: TRBJ2-1; size: many; V: TRBV5-4; D: .; length: 16; DNA: TGTGCCAGCAGCCCCGGCGGTGCGGCCTCCTACAATGAGCAGTTCTTC; CDR3: CASSPGGAASYNEQFF
J: TRBJ2-2; size: few; V: TRBV29-1; D: .; length: 14; DNA: TGCAGCGGAAGTTCGGGAGTAAACACCGGGGAGCTGTTTTTT; CDR3: CSGSSGVNTGELFF
J: TRBJ2-1; size: few; V: TRBV4-2; D: .; length: 14; DNA: TGTGCCAGCAGCCAAGAGACTTCCTACAATGAGCAGTTCTTC; CDR3: CASSQETSYNEQFF
J: TRBJ2-3; size: .; V: TRBV19; D: .; length: 14; DNA: TGTGCCAGTAGTCTCCCGGGACCCCCAGATACGCAGTATTTT; CDR3: CASSLPGPPDTQYF
J: TRBJ2-5; size: many; V: TRBV7-2; D: TRBD2; length: 13; DNA: TGTGCCAGCAGCCCCGGACTAGCGTCCATCGAAGGCTTC; CDR3: CASSPGLASIEGF
J: TRBJ2-1; size: many; V: TRBV25-1; D: TRBD2; length: 19; DNA: TGTGCCAGCAGTGAGGTGAAACCGGGACTAGCGATCTCCTACAATGAGCAGTTCTTC; CDR3: CASSEVKPGLAISYNEQFF
J: TRBJ2-6; size: few; V: TRBV7-6; D: .; length: 15; DNA: TGTGCCAGCAGCCGAGGGAACTCTGGGGCCAACGTCCTGACTTTC; CDR3: CASSRGNSGANVLTF
J: TRBJ1-5; size: many; V: TRBV6-1; D: .; length: 15; DNA: TGTGCCATCGTTAGGAGGGCAGGGAGCAATCAGCCCCAGCATTTT; CDR3: CAIVRRAGSNQPQHF
J: TRBJ2-7; size: few; V: TRBV9; D: .; length: 14; DNA: TGTGCCAGCAGCCTAGACTTCACCCCCTACGAGCAGTACTTC; CDR3: CASSLDFTPYEQYF
J: TRBJ2-3; size: .; V: TRBV9; D: TRBD2; length: 18; DNA: TGTGCCAGCTACCTGTTCGGGCGGGAGGGCATTATGTCAGATACGCAGTATTTT; CDR3: CASYLFGREGIMSDTQYF
J: TRBJ1-2; size: .; V: TRBV19; D: .; length: 12; DNA: TGTGCCAGTAGGGTTGACAGCTATGGCTACACCTTC; CDR3: CASRVDSYGYTF